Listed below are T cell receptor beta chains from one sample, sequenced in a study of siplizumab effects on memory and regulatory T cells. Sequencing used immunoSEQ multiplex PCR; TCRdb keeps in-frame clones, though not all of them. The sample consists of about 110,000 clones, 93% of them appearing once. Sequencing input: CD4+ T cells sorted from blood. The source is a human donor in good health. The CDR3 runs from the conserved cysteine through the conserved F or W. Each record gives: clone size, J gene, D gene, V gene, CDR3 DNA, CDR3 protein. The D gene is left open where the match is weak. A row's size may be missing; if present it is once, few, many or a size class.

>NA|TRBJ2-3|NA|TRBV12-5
TGTGCTAGTGGTTTGCCGACAAACACAGATACGCAGTATTTT
CASGLPTNTDTQYF
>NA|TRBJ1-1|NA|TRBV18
TGTGCCAGCTCACCACCGGGCGGGGATGGCACTGAAGCTTTCTTT
CASSPPGGDGTEAFF
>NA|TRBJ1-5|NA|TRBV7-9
TGTGCCAGCAGCCCAGGGGAGGGCAATCAGCCCCAGCATTTT
CASSPGEGNQPQHF
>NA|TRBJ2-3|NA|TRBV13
TGTGCCAGCAGCTTGGTGGGTGGGACAGATACGCAGTATTTT
CASSLVGGTDTQYF
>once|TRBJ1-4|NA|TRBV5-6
TGTGCCAGCAGCTTGGCGCGGTTCGACAATGAAAAACTGTTTTTT
CASSLARFDNEKLFF
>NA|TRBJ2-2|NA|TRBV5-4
TGTGCCAGCAGCTTCGCGAACACCGGGGAGCTGTTTTTT
CASSFANTGELFF
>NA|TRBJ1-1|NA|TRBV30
TGTGCCTGGACGGTGGAGATGAACACTGAAGCTTTCTTT
CAWTVEMNTEAFF
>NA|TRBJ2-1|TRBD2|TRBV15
TGTGCCACCAGCAGAGAAGTCGCAGCGGGAGGGAATGAGCAGTTCTTC
CATSREVAAGGNEQFF
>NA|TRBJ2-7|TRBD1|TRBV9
TGTGCCAGCAGCTCGGACAGGGGGCCCTACGAGCAGTACTTC
CASSSDRGPYEQYF
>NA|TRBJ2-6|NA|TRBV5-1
TGCGCCAGCAGCCCCGACGGGGCCAACGTCCTGACTTTC
CASSPDGANVLTF
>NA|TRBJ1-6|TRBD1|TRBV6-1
TGTGCCAGCAGGACGGACAGGGTGGATTCACCCCTCCACTTT
CASRTDRVDSPLHF
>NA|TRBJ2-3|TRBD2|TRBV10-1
TGCGCCAGCAGTGACCGCGGACTAGCGGACACAGATACGCAGTATTTT
CASSDRGLADTDTQYF
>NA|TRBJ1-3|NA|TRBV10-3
TGTGCCCTTTCCCGGGGGACGGAACTCGGAAACACCATATATTTT
CALSRGTELGNTIYF
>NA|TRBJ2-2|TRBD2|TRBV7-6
TGTGCCAGCAGCCTACCTCTCGGTGGTAGCGGGAGGACCGGGGAGCTGTTTTTT
CASSLPLGGSGRTGELFF
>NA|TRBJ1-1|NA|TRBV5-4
TGTGCCAGCAGCCCGGGACGGCGGAACACTGAAGCTTTCTTT
CASSPGRRNTEAFF
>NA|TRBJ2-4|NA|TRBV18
TGTGCCAGCTCACCGTCGGCTGGTTTTGGGTATTCCATTCAGTACTTC
CASSPSAGFGYSIQYF
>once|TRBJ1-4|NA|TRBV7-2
TGTGCCAGCAGCCCAAGACAGGCCGCTGAAAAACTGTTTTTT
CASSPRQAAEKLFF
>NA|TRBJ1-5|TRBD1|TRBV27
TGTGCCAGCAGTTTACGACAGGGGGCAGCGAGCAATCAGCCCCAGCATTTT
CASSLRQGAASNQPQHF
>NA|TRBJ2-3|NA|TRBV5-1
TGCGCCAGCAGCTTGTTCACCGCAGATACGCAGTATTTT
CASSLFTADTQYF
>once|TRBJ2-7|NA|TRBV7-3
TGTGCCAGCAGCTTAACGGGAGGCTCCTACGAGCAGTACTTC
CASSLTGGSYEQYF
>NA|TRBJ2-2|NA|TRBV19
TGTGCCAGTAGTATAGATCGAGTGGCCCCTGGGGACGGGGAGCTGTTTTTT
CASSIDRVAPGDGELFF
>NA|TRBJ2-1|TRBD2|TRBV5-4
TGTGCCAGCAGCAAAGGACTAGCGGGGGGTTCCTACAATGAGCAGTTCTTC
CASSKGLAGGSYNEQFF
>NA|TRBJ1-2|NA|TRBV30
TGTGCCTCTCAGGCCTACAGCGCTAACTATGGCTACACCTTC
CASQAYSANYGYTF
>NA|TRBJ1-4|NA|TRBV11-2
TGTGCCAGCAGCTTAGTCACAGGGTTGACTGAAAAACTGTTTTTT
CASSLVTGLTEKLFF
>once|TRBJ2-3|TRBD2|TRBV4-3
TGCGCCAGCAGCCAAGTGGGACTAGCGGGTACCACAGATACGCAGTATTTT
CASSQVGLAGTTDTQYF
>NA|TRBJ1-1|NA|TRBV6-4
TGTGCCAGCAGTGTCACAGGGAACACTGAAGCTTTCTTT
CASSVTGNTEAFF
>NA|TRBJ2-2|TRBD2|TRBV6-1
TGTGCCAGCAGTGCCGGGGACTACCGGGAGCTGTTTTTT
CASSAGDYRELFF
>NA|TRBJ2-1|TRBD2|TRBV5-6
TGTGCCAGCAGCTCCAGACCACTAGCGGGGGGCGGCAATGAGCAGTTCTTC
CASSSRPLAGGGNEQFF
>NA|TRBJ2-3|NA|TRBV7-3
TGTGCCAGCAGCTTAACGAGCGGTATGGGAGATACGCAGTATTTT
CASSLTSGMGDTQYF
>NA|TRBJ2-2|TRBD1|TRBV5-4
TGTGCCAGCAGGACCGGGACAGGGTCCGGGGAGCTGTTTTTT
CASRTGTGSGELFF
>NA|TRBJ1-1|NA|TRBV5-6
TGTGCCAGCAGACTTATAGGGGTCACTGAAGCTTTCTTT
CASRLIGVTEAFF
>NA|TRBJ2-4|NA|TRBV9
TGTGCCAGCAGCGTAGGCGGTCCCTTGAACATTCAGTACTTC
CASSVGGPLNIQYF
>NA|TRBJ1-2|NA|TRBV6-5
TGTGCCAGCAGTTACTCAGGGGGAAACTATGGTTACACCTTC
CASSYSGGNYGYTF
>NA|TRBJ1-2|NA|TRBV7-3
TGTGCCAGCAGCTTAGGGGCGGGTGGCTACACCTTC
CASSLGAGGYTF
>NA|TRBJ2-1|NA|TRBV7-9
TGTGCCAGCAGCTTAGCGTACAATGAGCAGTTCTTC
CASSLAYNEQFF
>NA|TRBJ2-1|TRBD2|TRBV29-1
TGCAGCGTTGAAGTCTTCCTAGCGGCGTACAATGAGCAGTTCTTC
CSVEVFLAAYNEQFF
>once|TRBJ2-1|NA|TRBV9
TGTGCCAGCAGCGTAACAGGTAGCTCCTACAATGAGCAGTTCTTC
CASSVTGSSYNEQFF
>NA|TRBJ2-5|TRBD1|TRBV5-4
TGTGCCAGCAGCCTGACAGGGTCCGGGGAGACCCAGTACTTC
CASSLTGSGETQYF
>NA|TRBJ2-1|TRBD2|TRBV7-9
TGTGCCAGCAGCCAAACTAGCGGGATGTTAGGTGAGCAGTTCTTC
CASSQTSGMLGEQFF
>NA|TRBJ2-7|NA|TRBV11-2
TGTGCCAGCAGCTTAGTTGGGGCCTCCTACGAGCAGTACTTC
CASSLVGASYEQYF
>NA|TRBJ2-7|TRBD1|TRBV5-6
TGTGCCAGCAGCTTGGCGGGACAGGGCTACGAGCAGTACTTC
CASSLAGQGYEQYF
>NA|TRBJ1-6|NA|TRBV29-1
TGCAGCGTCCGAACAGGGTATAATTCACCCCTCCACTTT
CSVRTGYNSPLHF
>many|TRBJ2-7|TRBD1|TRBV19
TGTGCCAGTAGGACGACAGGGGGTTCCTACGAGCAGTACTTC
CASRTTGGSYEQYF
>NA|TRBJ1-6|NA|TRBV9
TGTGCCAGCAGCGTAGCTCCTCGGGTGGATTCACCCCTCCACTTT
CASSVAPRVDSPLHF
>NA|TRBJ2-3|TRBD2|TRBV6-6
TGTGCCAGCATGGAGGGCGGGAGTGGTGGCACAGATACGCAGTATTTT
CASMEGGSGGTDTQYF
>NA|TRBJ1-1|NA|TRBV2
TGTGCCAGCCTGGAGGGGAGGGGCACTGAAGCTTTCTTT
CASLEGRGTEAFF
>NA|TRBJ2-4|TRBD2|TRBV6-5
TGTGCCAGCAGCACTAGCGGGGGGGCCAAAAACATTCAGTACTTC
CASSTSGGAKNIQYF
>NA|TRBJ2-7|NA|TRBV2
TGTGCCAGCACCACTTGGGACAAAGCCTACGAGCAGTACTTC
CASTTWDKAYEQYF
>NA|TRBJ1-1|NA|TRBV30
TGTGCCTGGAGTGTAGGACAAATGGAGACTGAAGCTTTCTTT
CAWSVGQMETEAFF
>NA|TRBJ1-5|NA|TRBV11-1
TGTGCCAGCAGCTCAGGGATCAATCAGCCCCAGCATTTT
CASSSGINQPQHF
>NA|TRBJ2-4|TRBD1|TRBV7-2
TGTGCCAGCAGCTTGGGACAGGAACAGTACTTC
CASSLGQEQYF
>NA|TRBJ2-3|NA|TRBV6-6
TGTGCCAGCACCCAGGGATCGGATACGCAGTATTTT
CASTQGSDTQYF
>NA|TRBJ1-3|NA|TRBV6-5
TGTGCCAGCAGTTCTCCAGGGGCAGGAAACACCATATATTTT
CASSSPGAGNTIYF
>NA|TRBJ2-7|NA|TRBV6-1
TGTGCCAGCAGTGAAGCAACAGGGGGGGTCTACGAGCAGTACTTC
CASSEATGGVYEQYF
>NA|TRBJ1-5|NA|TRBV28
TGTGCCAGCAGTTTACTGGACGTAGGGAGGCATCAGCCCCAGCATTTT
CASSLLDVGRHQPQHF
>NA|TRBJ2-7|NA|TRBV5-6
TGTGCCAGCAGCTTTTTGGGTTCCGCCTACGAGCAGTACTTC
CASSFLGSAYEQYF
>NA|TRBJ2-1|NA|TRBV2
TGTGCCAGCAGTTCGCCCCCCCGGGGGCTCCGTAACCATGAGCAGTTCTTC
CASSSPPRGLRNHEQFF